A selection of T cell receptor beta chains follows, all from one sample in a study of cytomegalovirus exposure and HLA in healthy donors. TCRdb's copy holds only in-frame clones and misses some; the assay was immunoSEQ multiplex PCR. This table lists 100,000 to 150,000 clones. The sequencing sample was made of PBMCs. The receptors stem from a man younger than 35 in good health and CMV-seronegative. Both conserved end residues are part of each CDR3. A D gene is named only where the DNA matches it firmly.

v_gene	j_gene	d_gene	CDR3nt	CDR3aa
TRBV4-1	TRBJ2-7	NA	TGCGCCAGCAGCCAAACTGACAGTACAATCTACGAGCAGTACTTC	CASSQTDSTIYEQYF
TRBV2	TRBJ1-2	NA	TGTGCCAGCAGACCCGGGGCAGGGGCCCATGGCTACACCTTC	CASRPGAGAHGYTF
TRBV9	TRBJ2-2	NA	TGTGCCAGCAGGGGGGCTCCACCAGGGTCTACCGGGGAGCTGTTTTTT	CASRGAPPGSTGELFF
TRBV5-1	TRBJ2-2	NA	TGCGCCAGCAGCCTACAGGGGGGGGACACCGGGGAGCTGTTTTTT	CASSLQGGDTGELFF
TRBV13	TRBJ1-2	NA	TGTGCCAGCAGCTACCTAGGGGGGGATGGCTACACCTTC	CASSYLGGDGYTF
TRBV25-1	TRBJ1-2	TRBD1	TGTGCCAGCAGTGGATCAGGACAGGGGGCGGTTGGCTACACCTTC	CASSGSGQGAVGYTF
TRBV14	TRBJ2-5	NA	TGTGCCAGCAGCCAAGATACGGCACAGCTCCAAGAGACCCAGTACTTC	CASSQDTAQLQETQYF
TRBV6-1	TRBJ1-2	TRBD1	TGTGCCAGCAGCGTGACACCGGGACAGGGTCGGAGCTACACCTTC	CASSVTPGQGRSYTF
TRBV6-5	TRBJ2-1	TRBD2	TGTGCCAGCAGTTACAGGTGGCCGGGGGGATACAATGAGCAGTTCTTC	CASSYRWPGGYNEQFF
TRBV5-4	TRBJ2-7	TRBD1	TGTGCCAGCAGCTCTCCGGGACAGGGCGACCACGAGCAGTACTTC	CASSSPGQGDHEQYF
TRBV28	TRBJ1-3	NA	TGTGCCAGCAGCCTCAGACAGGTTCTAACGGGAAACACCATATATTTT	CASSLRQVLTGNTIYF
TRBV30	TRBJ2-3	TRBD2	TGTGCCTGGAGGACTAGCGGATACACAGATACGCAGTATTTT	CAWRTSGYTDTQYF
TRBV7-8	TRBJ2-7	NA	TGTGCCAGCAGCTTAGTGATCAGGACAGACGAGTACGAGCAGTACTTC	CASSLVIRTDEYEQYF
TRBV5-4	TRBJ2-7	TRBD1	TGTGCCAGCAGCTTGCTGGGGACAGGGATATACTACGAGCAGTACTTC	CASSLLGTGIYYEQYF
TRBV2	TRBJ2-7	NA	TGTGCCAGCAGTGCCCAGGGGATAAGCTCCTACGAGCAGTACTTC	CASSAQGISSYEQYF
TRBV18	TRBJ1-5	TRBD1	TGTGCCAGCTCACCTCAGAGGACAGGCGACAATCAGCCCCAGCATTTT	CASSPQRTGDNQPQHF
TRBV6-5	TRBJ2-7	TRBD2	TGTGCCAGCAGTTCGGGGGGGGTGGGTGTCTACGAGCAGTACTTC	CASSSGGVGVYEQYF
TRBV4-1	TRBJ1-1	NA	TGCGCCAGCAGCCCGGACAGTTCACGGACTGAAGCTTTCTTT	CASSPDSSRTEAFF
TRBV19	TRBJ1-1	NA	TGTGCCAGTAGAGCAGCTCGGGACTTTTCACGGGAAGCTTTCTTT	CASRAARDFSREAFF
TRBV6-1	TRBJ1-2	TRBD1	TGTGCCAGCCAGACAGGGACCTATGGCTACACCTTC	CASQTGTYGYTF
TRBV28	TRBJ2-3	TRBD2	TGTGCCAGCAGTTTATCCCGTCTAGCGGGAGTGCTCTCAGATACGCAGTATTTT	CASSLSRLAGVLSDTQYF
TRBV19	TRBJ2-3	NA	TGTGCCAGTAGATTTGCCGGTTTCACAGATACGCAGTATTTT	CASRFAGFTDTQYF
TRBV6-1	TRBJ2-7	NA	TGTGCCAGCAGTGCGTTGGGGGGAAGCTCCTACGAGCAGTACTTC	CASSALGGSSYEQYF
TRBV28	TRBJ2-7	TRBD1	TGTGCCAGCAGTCGACCATTCGGACAGGGGAGTTCCTACGAGCAGTACTTC	CASSRPFGQGSSYEQYF
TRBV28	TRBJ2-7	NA	TGTGCCAGCAGTTTAGGGCACGAGCAGTACTTC	CASSLGHEQYF
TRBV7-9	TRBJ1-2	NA	TGTGCCAGCAATCGACTAACGGGGTCCACCAACCCGCGAGGCTACACCTTC	CASNRLTGSTNPRGYTF
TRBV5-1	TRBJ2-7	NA	TGCGCCAGCTTAACAGGGAGAGTGTACCTCTACGAGCAGTACTTC	CASLTGRVYLYEQYF
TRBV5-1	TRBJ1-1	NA	TGCGCCAGCAGCGCGACAGGAGAAGCTTTCTTT	CASSATGEAFF
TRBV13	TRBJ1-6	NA	TGTGCCAGCAGCTTTAGGACGGGAAATTCACCCCTCCACTTT	CASSFRTGNSPLHF
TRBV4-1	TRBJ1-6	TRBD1	TGCGCCAGCAGCCAGCTTTACCGGGACAGAGATTCACCCCTCCACTTT	CASSQLYRDRDSPLHF
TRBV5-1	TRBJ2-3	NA	TGCGCCAGCAGCTTGGCCAGTCTCGCGTTTGGGGGCTCGGACGCAGATACGCAGTATTTT	CASSLASLAFGGSDADTQYF
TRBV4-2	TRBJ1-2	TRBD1	TGTGCCAGCAGCCCTATCGTCCTTTCCGGGACAGGGGATTTGGGTAACGGCTACACCTTC	CASSPIVLSGTGDLGNGYTF
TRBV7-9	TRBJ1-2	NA	TGTGCCAGCAGCTTGGGGCCCAGGCCCTTCTATGGCTACACCTTC	CASSLGPRPFYGYTF
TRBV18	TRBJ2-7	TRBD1	TGTGCCAGCTCACCAAGGACAGGGACCTACGAGCAGTACTTC	CASSPRTGTYEQYF
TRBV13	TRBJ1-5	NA	TGTGCCAGCAGCTTAGGAGGACAGCTAAGGCAGCCCCAGCATTTT	CASSLGGQLRQPQHF
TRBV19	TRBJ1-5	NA	TGTGCCAGTACCCCAGCGAAAGGGGGCAATCAGCCCCAGCATTTT	CASTPAKGGNQPQHF
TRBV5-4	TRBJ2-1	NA	TGTGCCAGCAGCTCCACAAATGAGCAGTTCTTC	CASSSTNEQFF
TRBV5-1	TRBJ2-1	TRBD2	TGCGCCAGCAGCCCGGGGACTAAGGGTGAGCAGTTCTTC	CASSPGTKGEQFF
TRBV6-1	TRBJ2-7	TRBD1	TGTGCCAGCAAGCGGACAGGGATCCCCCACGAGCAGTACTTC	CASKRTGIPHEQYF
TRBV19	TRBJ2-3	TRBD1	TGTGCCAGTAGTATTTTACCGGGACAGGCTGCTAATACGCAGTATTTT	CASSILPGQAANTQYF
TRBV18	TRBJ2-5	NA	TGTGCCAGCTCACAACGGGGCCAAGAGACCCAGTACTTC	CASSQRGQETQYF
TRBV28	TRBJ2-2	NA	TGTGCCAGCCGGGAAGGCGGGGAGCTGTTTTTT	CASREGGELFF
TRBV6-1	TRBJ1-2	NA	TGTGCCAGCAGTGAAGTACAGGGAGAGGGCTACACCTTC	CASSEVQGEGYTF
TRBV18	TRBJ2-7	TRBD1	TGTGCCAGCTCAGGGACAGGAAGCCCCTACGAGCAGTACTTC	CASSGTGSPYEQYF
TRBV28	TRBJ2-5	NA	TGTGCCAGCAGTTTAGGGGGGAGTATACCGGAGACCCAGTACTTC	CASSLGGSIPETQYF
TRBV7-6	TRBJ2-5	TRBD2	TGTGCCAGCAGCCGCTCGACTAGCGGGGGGCCCGGAGAGACCCAGTACTTC	CASSRSTSGGPGETQYF
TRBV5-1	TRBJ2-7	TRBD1	TGCGCCAGCAGCGCCCAACAGGGGGCCGAGCAGTACTTC	CASSAQQGAEQYF
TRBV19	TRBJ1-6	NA	TGTGCCAGTACATCTCGGGTCCATAATTCACCCCTCCACTTT	CASTSRVHNSPLHF
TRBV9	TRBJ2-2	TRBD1	TGTGCCAGCAGCGTGGACCCCGGGACAGGGGGGGCCGGGGAGCTGTTTTTT	CASSVDPGTGGAGELFF
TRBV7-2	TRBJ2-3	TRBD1	TGTGCCAGCAGGCCTGACAGGGGCACAGATACGCAGTATTTT	CASRPDRGTDTQYF
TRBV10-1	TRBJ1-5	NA	TGCGCCAGCAGTTTGGGATCGGGGAACAATCAGCCCCAGCATTTT	CASSLGSGNNQPQHF
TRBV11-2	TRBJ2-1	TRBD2	TGTGCCAGCAGTTCCGCCGGGACTAGAGTCAATGAGCAGTTCTTC	CASSSAGTRVNEQFF
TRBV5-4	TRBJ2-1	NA	TGTGCCAGCAGCTTGGTTCGTCATACAGCTGAGCAGTTCTTC	CASSLVRHTAEQFF
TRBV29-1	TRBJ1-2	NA	TGCAGCGTTTTCGGGGCAGGGGACTATGGCTACACCTTC	CSVFGAGDYGYTF
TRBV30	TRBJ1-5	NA	TGTGCCTGGAGTGTACAGGGAAGTCAGCCCCAGCATTTT	CAWSVQGSQPQHF
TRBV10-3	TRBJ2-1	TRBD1	TGTGCCATCAGTGAACAGGGGAATGAGCAGTTCTTC	CAISEQGNEQFF
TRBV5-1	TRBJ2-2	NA	TGCGCCAGCAGCTTGGAAGGGGGATCCGGGGAGCTGTTTTTT	CASSLEGGSGELFF
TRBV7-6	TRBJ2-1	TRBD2	TGTGCCAGCAGCTTAGTCTCAGGCGGGAGGGCCTACAATGAGCAGTTCTTC	CASSLVSGGRAYNEQFF
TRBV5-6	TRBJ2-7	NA	TGTGCCAGCAGCTCGTACGGGGCCTACGAGCAGTACTTC	CASSSYGAYEQYF